This passage covers 15 T cell receptor beta chains from one sample sequenced in a study of vaccination effects on CD4 cells after COVID-19. Their antigen targets remain unknown. Antigen-specific CD4+ T cells were expanded with viral peptide pools in the ViraFEST assay before sequencing. Having been cultured for 9 to 11 days, the cells underwent CD4+ T cell isolation. Every participant took two doses of the BNT162b2 or mRNA-1273 vaccine. Profiled with immunoSEQ multiplex PCR; TCRdb holds only in-frame clones, not every one. The profile covers 25,000 to 30,000 clones, with around 86% appearing a single time and 5.5% to 7.5% taken by the ten largest. Sequencing used CD4+ T cells from PBMCs cultured with SARS-CoV-2 spike peptides, obtained after COVID-19 vaccination. The receptors derive from a human donor who received a COVID-19 vaccine. Some clones in this sample may be carry-over from other donors' samples.

This clone appeared a single time. V usage is TRBV19 and J usage is TRBJ2-2, with a weak D call TRBD1 (5 bases). Trimming left V 3 bases short and J 4 bases short, with 9 bases between. Per the germline V gene, CDR1 is LNHDA and CDR2 is SQIVND (reference sequence). This CDR3 contains 14 residues. CDR3 nucleotide sequence: TGTGCCAGTAGTATTAGTAGGGGCACCGGGGAGCTGTTTTTT. This translates into CASSISRGTGELFF.

The chain couples TRBV19 to TRBJ2-2, with a weak D call TRBD1 (6 bases). The CDR3 is 16 amino acids. Germline CDR1 is LNHDA and CDR2 is SQIVND (reference sequence). V dropped 4 bases and J dropped 5 bases, with 17 bases sitting between them. The CDR3 spells CASSKGSTRGTGELFF. Written as DNA, the CDR3 is TGTGCCAGTAGTAAAGGATCGACGAGGGGGACCGGGGAGCTGTTTTTT.

The chain carries TRBV6-1 and TRBJ1-1; D ambiguous. CDR3 length equals 13 residues. The germline V gene has CDR1 MNHNS and CDR2 SASEGT. V was shortened by 1 base and J by 4 bases, with 7 bases between the two germline ends. CDR3 nucleotides: TGTGCCAGCAGTGAAGTCGCAGTCACTGAAGCTTTCTTT. It specifies CASSEVAVTEAFF.

The chain uses TRBV1 and TRBJ2-3; the table's TRBD1 call for D was not verified on the DNA. TRBV1 is termed a pseudogene. The CDR3 consists of 15 residues. The CDR3 sequence is CTSSQEPVVRDTQYF. CDR3 DNA: TGCACCAGCAGCCAAGAGCCGGTAGTCAGGGATACGCAGTATTTT.

The chain carries TRBV11-2 and TRBJ2-1, with D unresolved. The V end lost 2 bases, the J end lost 3 bases, and 11 bases lay between the germline ends. The germline V gene has CDR1 SGHAT and CDR2 FQNNGV. The CDR3 has 15 amino acids. The CDR3 bases are TGTGCCAGCAGCTTATTGGCCGGGTTCTACAATGAGCAGTTCTTC. Encoded protein: CASSLLAGFYNEQFF.

The chain joins TRBV27 to TRBJ1-2, with 7 bases fitting TRBD1. The CDR3 totals 13 residues. With V trimmed by 9 bases and J by 4 bases, 8 bases remained unmatched. Germline V gives CDR1 MNHEY, CDR2 SMNVEV (reference sequence). The CDR3: CARNLRDSYGYTF. CDR3 coding DNA: TGTGCCAGGAACTTACGGGACAGCTATGGCTACACCTTC.

The chain is built from TRBV24-1 and TRBJ2-5, with TRBD2 as a possible D gene (5 bases). Germline-derived CDR1 and CDR2 are KGHDR and SFDVKD. This CDR3 has 15 residues. The V end lost 3 bases, the J end lost 5 bases, and 15 bases lay between the germline ends. The CDR3 coding sequence is TGTGCCACCAGTGATACGCCGGGAACTACGGAGACCCAGTACTTC. The encoded protein is CATSDTPGTTETQYF.

The chain has TRBV10-2 and TRBJ2-1; 8 bases agree with TRBD1. CDR3 length: 14 residues. Germline V gene data show CDR1 as WSHSY and CDR2 as SAAADI. J was trimmed by 4 bases and V by 8 bases; bases with no gene match: 7. The CDR3 nucleotides read TGCGCCAGCCTCGGGCAGGGGGCGTACAATGAGCAGTTCTTC. It is translated as CASLGQGAYNEQFF.

This clone was counted only a few times. The rearrangement joins TRBV7-3 to TRBJ1-1; 9 bases agree with TRBD1. The CDR3 covers 13 residues. Trimming cost V 6 bases and J 5 bases; bases outside gene matches: 4. Germline CDR1 and CDR2: SGHTA and FQGTGA. This CDR3 is CASSRQGVTEAFF. CDR3 DNA: TGTGCCAGCAGTCGACAGGGGGTGACTGAAGCTTTCTTT.

This chain connects TRBV6-4 to TRBJ2-3, with D tentatively TRBD2 (6 bases). V lost 5 bases to trimming and J lost 3 bases, with 12 bases between them. This CDR3 is 14 amino acids long. Germline assignment: CDR1 MRHNA and CDR2 SNTAGT. CDR3 loop: CASSLEEGTDTQYF. The CDR3 nucleotides read TGTGCCAGCAGTCTCGAGGAGGGGACAGATACGCAGTATTTT.

This sequence joins TRBV7-3 and TRBJ2-5; 10 nucleotides match TRBD2. The CDR3 extends over 17 amino acids. The V gene's germline CDR1 is SGHTA and CDR2 FQGTGA. V trimming: 1 base; J trimming: 2 bases; junction bases outside the gene matches: 7. CDR3 residues: CASSLRLGLAVQETQYF. As DNA, the CDR3 is TGTGCCAGCAGCTTAAGATTAGGACTAGCGGTACAAGAGACCCAGTACTTC.

The chain links TRBV7-3 to TRBJ2-3, with 14 bases that match TRBD2. CDR3 length: 16 amino acids. Germline V CDR1 and CDR2: SGHTA, FQGTGA. The junction had 5 bases not matched to a gene; V was cut back by 4 bases and J by 5 bases. The CDR3 sequence: CASSSRTSGGLDTQYF. The CDR3 nucleotides read TGTGCCAGCAGCTCAAGGACTAGCGGGGGGTTAGATACGCAGTATTTT.

The genes are TRBV5-5 and TRBJ2-7; no definite D call. CDR1 is SGHKS, CDR2 YYEKEE, per germline (reference sequence). CDR3 size: 13 residues. Between the trimmed V and J ends, which lost 0 bases and 6 bases, there was a span of 10 bases. In DNA, the CDR3 is TGTGCCAGCAGCTTGGCTCCGCCCCTCGAGCAGTACGTC. Residues: CASSLAPPLEQYV.

This clone has a single count. J is TRBJ1-3 and V is TRBV19; tentatively, D is TRBD1 (5 bases). This CDR3 has 12 residues. CDR1 is LNHDA and CDR2 is SQIVND in the germline V gene (reference sequence). The V gene lost 8 bases and the J gene lost 3 bases, with 8 bases spanning the gap. The CDR3 DNA sequence: TGTGCCAGTCATGGGGGTGGAAACACCATATATTTT. Translated, it gives CASHGGGNTIYF.

The V and J genes are TRBV19 and TRBJ2-3, with D perhaps matching TRBD1 (6 bases). Trimming took off 6 bases at V and 1 base at J, with 11 bases between the two ends. The CDR3 length is 14 residues. Germline V gene sequence: CDR1 LNHDA, CDR2 SQIVND (reference sequence). The CDR3 DNA reads TGTGCCAGTAGCCCGGGACACGGCACAGATACGCAGTATTTT. It translates to CASSPGHGTDTQYF.